This TCR beta chain was recovered during a study of radiation and T cells in renal cell carcinoma. Time point in this sample: blood 4 weeks post-SBRT, at nephrectomy. Treatment given: 15 Gy SBRT to primary tumor, nephrectomy 4 weeks later. Nephrectomy followed 15 Gy stereotactic body radiation by 4 weeks. The patient's renal cell carcinoma had clear cell pathology. This clone was found a few times. Germline CDR1 and CDR2: SGHRS and YFSETQ. Trimming removed 0 bases at V and 3 bases at J, with 9 bases between. This CDR3 has 14 residues. Libraries were prepared by immunoSEQ multiplex PCR; TCRdb keeps only in-frame clonotypes and omits some of them. This table holds roughly 61,000 clones, over 65% found once.

The sequence was collected from a man aged 55 to 69 with renal cell carcinoma. This rearrangement joins TRBV5-1 to TRBJ1-2; D is possibly TRBD1 (5 bases). The material sequenced was blood, taken from a patient whose treatment included radiotherapy and nephrectomy. CDR3 sequence: CASSLAGNYYGYTF. The CDR3 region has the DNA TGCGCCAGCAGCTTGGCAGGGAATTACTATGGCTACACCTTC.